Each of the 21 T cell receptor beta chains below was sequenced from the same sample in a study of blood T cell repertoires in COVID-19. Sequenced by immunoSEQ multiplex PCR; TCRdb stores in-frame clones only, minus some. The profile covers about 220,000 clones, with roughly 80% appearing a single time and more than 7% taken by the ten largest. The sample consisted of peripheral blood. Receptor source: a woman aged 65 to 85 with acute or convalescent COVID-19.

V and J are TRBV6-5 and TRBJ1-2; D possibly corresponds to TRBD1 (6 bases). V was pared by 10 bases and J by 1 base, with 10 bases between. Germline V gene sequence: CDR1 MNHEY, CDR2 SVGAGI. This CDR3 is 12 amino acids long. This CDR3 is CATSGVNYGYTF. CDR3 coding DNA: TGTGCCACCTCAGGGGTTAACTATGGCTACACCTTC.

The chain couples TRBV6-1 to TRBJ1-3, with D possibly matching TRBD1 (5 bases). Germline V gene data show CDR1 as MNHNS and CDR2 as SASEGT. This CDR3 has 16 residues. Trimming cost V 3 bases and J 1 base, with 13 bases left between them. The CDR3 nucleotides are TGTGCCAGCAGTGACCGACAGTTATCGTCTGGAAACACCATATATTTT. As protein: CASSDRQLSSGNTIYF.

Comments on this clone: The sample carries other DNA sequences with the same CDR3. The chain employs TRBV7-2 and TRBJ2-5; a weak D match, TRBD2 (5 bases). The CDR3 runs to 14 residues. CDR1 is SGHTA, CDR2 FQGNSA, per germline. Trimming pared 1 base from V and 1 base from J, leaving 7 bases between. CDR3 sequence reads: CASSLGGLQETQYF. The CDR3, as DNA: TGTGCCAGCAGCTTAGGCGGGCTCCAAGAGACCCAGTACTTC.

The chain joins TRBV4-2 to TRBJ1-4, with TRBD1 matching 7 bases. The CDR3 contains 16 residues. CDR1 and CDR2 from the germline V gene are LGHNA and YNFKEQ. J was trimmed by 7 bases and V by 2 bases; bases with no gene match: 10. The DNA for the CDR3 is TGTGCCAGCAGCCAAAATAACAGGGGAGAAAGTGAAAAACTGTTTTTT. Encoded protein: CASSQNNRGESEKLFF.

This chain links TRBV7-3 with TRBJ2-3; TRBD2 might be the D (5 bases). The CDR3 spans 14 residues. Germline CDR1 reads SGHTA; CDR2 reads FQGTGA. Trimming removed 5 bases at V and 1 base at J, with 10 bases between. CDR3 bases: TGTGCCAGCAGCGAGGACTCGGGCACAGATACGCAGTATTTT. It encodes CASSEDSGTDTQYF.

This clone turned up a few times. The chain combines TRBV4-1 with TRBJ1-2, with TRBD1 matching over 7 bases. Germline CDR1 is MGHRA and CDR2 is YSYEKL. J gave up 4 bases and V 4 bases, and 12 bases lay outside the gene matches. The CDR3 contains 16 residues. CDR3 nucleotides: TGCGCCAGCAGCCGCCTTGAACGACAGGGAGTCTATGGCTACACCTTC. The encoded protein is CASSRLERQGVYGYTF.

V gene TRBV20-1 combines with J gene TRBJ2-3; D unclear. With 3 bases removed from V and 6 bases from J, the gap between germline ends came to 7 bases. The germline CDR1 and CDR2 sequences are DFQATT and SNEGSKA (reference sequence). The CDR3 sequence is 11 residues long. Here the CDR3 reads CSASPGDTQYF. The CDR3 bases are TGCAGTGCTAGTCCGGGTGATACGCAGTATTTT.

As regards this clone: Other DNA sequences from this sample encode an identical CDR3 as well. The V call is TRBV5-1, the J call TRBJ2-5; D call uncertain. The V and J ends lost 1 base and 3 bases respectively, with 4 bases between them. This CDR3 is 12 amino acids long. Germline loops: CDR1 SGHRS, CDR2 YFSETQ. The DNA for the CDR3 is TGCGCCAGCAGCTTGCCAGAAGAGACCCAGTACTTC. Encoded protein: CASSLPEETQYF.

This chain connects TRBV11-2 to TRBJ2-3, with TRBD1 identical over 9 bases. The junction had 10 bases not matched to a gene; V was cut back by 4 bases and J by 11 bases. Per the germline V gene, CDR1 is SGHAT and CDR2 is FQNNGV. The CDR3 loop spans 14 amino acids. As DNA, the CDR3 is TGTGCCAGCAGCTCGACTCCGGGACAGGGAGGGCAGTATTTT. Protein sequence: CASSSTPGQGGQYF.

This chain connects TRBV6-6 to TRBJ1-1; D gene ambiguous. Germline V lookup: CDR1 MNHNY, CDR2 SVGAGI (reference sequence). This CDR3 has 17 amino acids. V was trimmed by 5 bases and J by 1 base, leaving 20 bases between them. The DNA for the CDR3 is TGTGCCAGCAGTCATCATCTTAGCGCGATTGAGAACACTGAAGCTTTCTTT. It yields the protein CASSHHLSAIENTEAFF.

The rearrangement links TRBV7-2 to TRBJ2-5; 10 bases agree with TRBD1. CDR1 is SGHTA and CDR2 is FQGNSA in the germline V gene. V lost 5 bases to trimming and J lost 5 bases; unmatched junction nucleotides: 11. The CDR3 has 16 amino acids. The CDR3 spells CASSLNSPGQGETQYF. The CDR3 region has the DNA TGTGCCAGCAGCCTCAACTCGCCGGGACAGGGGGAGACCCAGTACTTC.

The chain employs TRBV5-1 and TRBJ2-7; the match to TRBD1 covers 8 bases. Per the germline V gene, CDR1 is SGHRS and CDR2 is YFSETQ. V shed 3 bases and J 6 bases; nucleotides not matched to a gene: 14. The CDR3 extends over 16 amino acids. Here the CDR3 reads CASSWGTGASWSEQYF. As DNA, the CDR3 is TGCGCCAGCAGCTGGGGGACAGGCGCCTCGTGGAGCGAGCAGTACTTC. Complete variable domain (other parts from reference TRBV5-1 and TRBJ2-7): KAGVTQTPRYLIKTRGQQVTLSCSPISGHRSVSWYQQTPGQGLQFLFEYFSETQRNKGNFPGRFSGRQFSNSRSEMNVSTLELGDSALYLCASSWGTGASWSEQYFGPGTRLTVT.

In nucleotides, the CDR3 is TGTGCCAGCAGCCAAGACAGGTACAATGAGCAGTTCTTC. Translated: CASSQDRYNEQFF. The chain employs TRBV3-1 (or the pseudogene TRBV3-2) and TRBJ2-1, with unresolved D. The germline V gene encodes CDR1 LGHDT and CDR2 YNNKEL (reference sequence). This CDR3 comprises 13 residues. Deletions cut 0 bases from V and 4 bases from J, with 4 bases between.

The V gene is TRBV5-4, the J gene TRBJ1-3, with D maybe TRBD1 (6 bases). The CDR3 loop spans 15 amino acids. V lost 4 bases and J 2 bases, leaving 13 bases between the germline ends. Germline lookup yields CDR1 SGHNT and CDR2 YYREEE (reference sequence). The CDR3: CASSTQKGAGNTIYF. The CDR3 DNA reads TGTGCCAGCAGCACACAGAAGGGGGCTGGAAACACCATATATTTT.

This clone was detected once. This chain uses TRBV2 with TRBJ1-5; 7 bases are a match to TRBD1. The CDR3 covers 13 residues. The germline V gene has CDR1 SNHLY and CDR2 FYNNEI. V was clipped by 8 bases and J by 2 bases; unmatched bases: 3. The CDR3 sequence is CASLGQGNQPQHF. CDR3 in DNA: TGTGCCAGCCTAGGACAGGGCAATCAGCCCCAGCATTTT.

This CDR3 reads CSPKSPGLSPGANVLTF. The CDR3 DNA follows: TGCAGCCCCAAAAGTCCGGGACTTTCCCCTGGGGCCAACGTCCTGACTTTC. This chain links TRBV29-1 with TRBJ2-6; the D gene is possibly TRBD2 (6 bases). The CDR3 has 17 amino acids. The germline V gene encodes CDR1 SQVTM and CDR2 ANQGSEA. Trimming took 8 bases from V and 2 from J, leaving 22 bases between them.

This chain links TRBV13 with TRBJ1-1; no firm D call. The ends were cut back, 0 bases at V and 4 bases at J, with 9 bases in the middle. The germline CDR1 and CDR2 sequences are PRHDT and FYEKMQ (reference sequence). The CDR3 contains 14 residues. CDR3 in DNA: TGTGCCAGCAGCTTAGGTCAGAGGAGCACTGAAGCTTTCTTT. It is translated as CASSLGQRSTEAFF.

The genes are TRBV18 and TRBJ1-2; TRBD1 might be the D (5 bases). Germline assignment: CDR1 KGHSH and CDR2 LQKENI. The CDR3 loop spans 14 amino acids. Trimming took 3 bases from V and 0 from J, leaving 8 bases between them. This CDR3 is CASSPGGANYGYTF. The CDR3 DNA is TGTGCCAGCTCACCTGGGGGGGCTAACTATGGCTACACCTTC.

CDR3 protein: CASSHLTVNTEAFF. Written as DNA, the CDR3 is TGTGCCAGCAGCCACTTGACAGTGAACACTGAAGCTTTCTTT. The chain is built from TRBV6-6 and TRBJ1-1; the D gene is possibly TRBD1 (5 bases). V dropped 6 bases and J dropped 0 bases, with 11 bases sitting between them. The CDR3 contains 14 residues. Germline CDR1 reads MNHNY; CDR2 reads SVGAGI (reference sequence).

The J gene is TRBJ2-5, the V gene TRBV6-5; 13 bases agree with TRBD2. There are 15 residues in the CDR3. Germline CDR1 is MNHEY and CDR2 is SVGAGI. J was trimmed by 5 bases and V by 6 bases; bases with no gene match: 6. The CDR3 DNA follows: TGTGCCAGCAGACGACTAGCGGGGGGCCGGGAGACCCAGTACTTC. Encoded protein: CASRRLAGGRETQYF.

CDR3 in amino acids: CASSFLAGAQETQYF. The CDR3, as DNA: TGTGCCAGCAGCTTCCTGGCGGGGGCCCAAGAGACCCAGTACTTC. The rearrangement joins TRBV5-8 to TRBJ2-5; maybe TRBD2 (7 bases). Germline V gene data show CDR1 as SGHTS and CDR2 as YDEGEE. The length of the CDR3 is 15 residues. Trimming left V 2 bases short and J 1 base short, with 12 bases between.